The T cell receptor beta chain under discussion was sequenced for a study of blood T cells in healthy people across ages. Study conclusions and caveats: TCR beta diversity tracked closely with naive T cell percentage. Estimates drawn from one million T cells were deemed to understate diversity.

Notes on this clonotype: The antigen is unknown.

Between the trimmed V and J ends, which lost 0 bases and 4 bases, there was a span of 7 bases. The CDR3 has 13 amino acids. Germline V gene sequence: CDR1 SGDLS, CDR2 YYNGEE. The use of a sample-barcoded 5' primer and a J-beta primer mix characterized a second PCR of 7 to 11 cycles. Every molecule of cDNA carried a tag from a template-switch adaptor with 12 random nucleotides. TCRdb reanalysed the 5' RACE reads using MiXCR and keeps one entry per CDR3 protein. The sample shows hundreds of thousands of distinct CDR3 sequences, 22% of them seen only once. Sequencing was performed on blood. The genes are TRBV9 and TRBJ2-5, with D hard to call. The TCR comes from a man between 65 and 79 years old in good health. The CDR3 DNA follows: TGTGCCAGCAGCGTAGGTCCCCCAGAGACCCAGTACTTC. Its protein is CASSVGPPETQYF.